Below are 24 T cell receptor beta chains sequenced from a single sample in a study of neoadjuvant anti-PD-1 for oral cavity cancer. The time point is: after neoadjuvant nivolumab, at surgical resection. Sequenced by immunoSEQ multiplex PCR; TCRdb stores in-frame clones only, minus some. The sample records about 37,000 clones, 38% being singletons. The sequencing here drew on tumor tissue, taken after nivolumab (anti-PD-1) treatment. Source of these receptors: a person aged 35 to 85 with oral cavity squamous cell carcinoma.

The V gene is TRBV5-8, the J gene TRBJ1-4; D gene uncertain. CDR1 and CDR2 from the germline V gene are SGHTS and YDEGEE. The length of the CDR3 is 15 residues. Trimming took off 5 bases at V and 0 bases at J, with 11 bases between the two ends. CDR3 protein: CASRKDGSTNEKLFF. The CDR3 nucleotides read TGTGCCAGCAGAAAGGACGGTTCAACTAATGAAAAACTGTTTTTT.

J is TRBJ2-5 and V is TRBV6-1, with D perhaps TRBD1 (6 bases). Trimming took 4 bases from V and 1 from J, leaving 13 bases between them. Per germline, CDR1 MNHNS and CDR2 SASEGT. This CDR3 region has 15 residues. The CDR3 nucleotides are TGTGCCAGCAGTGTCCAGGGGCTTTCCCAAGAGACCCAGTACTTC. Translated: CASSVQGLSQETQYF.

The chain carries TRBV9 and TRBJ2-7, with D unclear. The CDR3 has 13 amino acids. The V gene's germline CDR1 is SGDLS and CDR2 YYNGEE. The V and J ends lost 2 bases and 3 bases respectively, with 9 bases between them. The CDR3 DNA follows: TGTGCCAGCAGCGTTGAGGACGGCTACGAGCAGTACTTC. Protein sequence: CASSVEDGYEQYF.

The chain links TRBV5-4 to TRBJ1-5; possibly TRBD1 for D (5 bases). V lost 3 bases and J lost 2, with 12 bases in between. Germline CDR1 SGHNT, CDR2 YYREEE (reference sequence). The CDR3 runs to 15 residues. The CDR3 loop is CASSSQGLGNQPQHF. In DNA, the CDR3 is TGTGCCAGCAGCTCGCAGGGTTTGGGCAATCAGCCCCAGCATTTT. Full variable domain (missing parts from reference TRBV5-4 and TRBJ1-5): ETGVTQSPTHLIKTRGQQVTLRCSSQSGHNTVSWYQQALGQGPQFIFQYYREEENGRGNFPPRFSGLQFPNYSSELNVNALELDDSALYLCASSSQGLGNQPQHFGDGTRLSIL.

This clone was detected a few times. CDR3 nucleotide sequence: TGTGCCAGCAGCTTCACGGGACAAAGTGGTTATGGCTACACCTTC. Translated: CASSFTGQSGYGYTF. V and J are TRBV2 and TRBJ1-2, with TRBD1 as a possible D gene (6 bases). The V gene's germline CDR1 is SNHLY and CDR2 FYNNEI. V lost 6 bases and J 5 bases, leaving 19 bases between the germline ends. There are 15 residues in the CDR3. The complete variable domain, with remaining parts taken from reference TRBV2 and TRBJ1-2, reads EPEVTQTPSHQVTQMGQEVILRCVPISNHLYFYWYRQILGQKVEFLVSFYNNEISEKSEIFDDQFSVERPDGSNFTLKIRSTKLEDSAMYFCASSFTGQSGYGYTFGSGTRLTVV.

The J gene is TRBJ2-2, the V gene TRBV7-2, with a weak D call TRBD2 (7 bases). Germline values: CDR1 SGHTA, CDR2 FQGNSA. V was cut by 2 bases and J by 2 bases, with 12 bases left in between. This CDR3 spans 16 amino acids. The CDR3 here is CASSLRGGANTGELFF. The CDR3 bases are TGTGCCAGCAGCTTACGAGGGGGGGCTAACACCGGGGAGCTGTTTTTT.

J is TRBJ1-1 and V is TRBV2, with 7 bases lining up with TRBD1. The V segment lost 5 bases and the J segment 1 base; nucleotides outside the gene matches: 7. CDR3 length: 15 residues. Germline V gives CDR1 SNHLY, CDR2 FYNNEI. CDR3 sequence: CASSRSGTENTEAFF. DNA of the CDR3: TGTGCCAGCAGTCGAAGTGGGACAGAGAACACTGAAGCTTTCTTT.

The chain carries TRBV22-1 and TRBJ1-5. TRBV22-1 is a pseudogene. The CDR3 extends over 16 amino acids. Here the CDR3 DNA reads TGTCCTGGGAGCGCACGTGGGGGGATCGAGTGCCAGCCCCAGCATTTT. Translating gives CPGSARGGIECQPQHF.

This chain joins TRBV6-5 and TRBJ1-2, with 7 bases aligning to TRBD1. CDR3 length: 14 residues. V trimming: 6 bases; J trimming: 6 bases; junction bases outside the gene matches: 10. Germline V gene lookup returns CDR1 MNHEY and CDR2 SVGAGI. The chain's CDR3 is CASRSTGRTNGYTF. The CDR3 bases are TGTGCCAGCAGATCGACAGGGAGAACAAATGGCTACACCTTC.

The chain recombines TRBV5-1 with TRBJ1-2; D is unresolved. The length of the CDR3 is 12 residues. Per the germline V gene, CDR1 is SGHRS and CDR2 is YFSETQ. V was cut by 1 base and J by 8 bases, with 9 bases left in between. CDR3 protein: CASSLNLEGYTF. CDR3 bases: TGCGCCAGCAGCTTGAATCTTGAAGGCTACACCTTC.

The chain has TRBV6-4 and TRBJ2-3; 10 positions agree with TRBD2. V was clipped by 6 bases and J by 3 bases; unmatched bases: 9. There are 16 residues in the CDR3. Germline CDR1 MRHNA, CDR2 SNTAGT. The CDR3 DNA follows: TGTGCCAGCAGCCCCTCTAGCGGGAGAAGGACAGATACGCAGTATTTT. It specifies CASSPSSGRRTDTQYF.

The chain recombines TRBV11-3 with TRBJ2-2, with D possibly being TRBD1 or TRBD2 (5 bases each). The CDR3 runs 16 residues. Germline-derived CDR1 and CDR2 are SGHNT and YENEEA. The V and J ends lost 5 bases and 5 bases respectively, with 18 bases between them. The CDR3 spells CASSPLAGTDTGELFF. Written as DNA, the CDR3 is TGTGCCAGCAGCCCACTCGCCGGGACGGATACCGGGGAGCTGTTTTTT.

The rearrangement uses TRBV6-1 and TRBJ2-7, with D perhaps matching TRBD1 (6 bases). V was cut by 4 bases and J by 4 bases, with 8 bases left in between. From germline, CDR1 is MNHNS and CDR2 SASEGT. This CDR3 is built from 12 residues. This chain's CDR3 is CASSADRYEQYF. For the CDR3, the DNA is TGTGCCAGCAGTGCCGACAGGTACGAGCAGTACTTC.

The chain has TRBV6-6 and TRBJ1-5; weak D call: TRBD1 (6 bases). The length of the CDR3 is 16 residues. From germline, CDR1 is MNHNY and CDR2 SVGAGI (reference sequence). Trimming left V 6 bases short and J 1 base short, with 16 bases between. For the CDR3, the DNA is TGTGCCAGCAGCCAATGGGGGCCCAGAAGCAATCAGCCCCAGCATTTT. This sequence encodes CASSQWGPRSNQPQHF.

The V and J genes are TRBV11-2 and TRBJ1-1, with D tentatively TRBD1 (5 bases). The V gene's germline CDR1 is SGHAT and CDR2 FQNNGV. Trimming took 0 bases from V and 8 from J, leaving 13 bases between them. The CDR3 covers 14 residues. In nucleotides, the CDR3 is TGTGCCAGCAGCTTAGATCAGGGCAGAAGAGAAGCTTTCTTT. It specifies CASSLDQGRREAFF.

V is TRBV6-4 and J is TRBJ1-2; D remains unclear. Trimming pared 5 bases from V and 0 bases from J, leaving 13 bases between. This CDR3 spans 15 amino acids. Germline assignment: CDR1 MRHNA and CDR2 SNTAGT. CDR3 loop: CASSFKQFANYGYTF. The CDR3 DNA reads as TGTGCCAGCAGTTTCAAACAATTCGCTAACTATGGCTACACCTTC.

This clone showed up just a few times. This chain uses TRBV29-1 with TRBJ2-1; 12 nucleotides align to TRBD2. From germline, CDR1 is SQVTM and CDR2 ANQGSEA. V trimming: 7 bases; J trimming: 4 bases; junction bases outside the gene matches: 2. The CDR3 has 13 residues. The CDR3 loop reads CSASGGAYNEQFF. CDR3 coding DNA: TGCAGCGCTAGCGGGGGGGCATACAATGAGCAGTTCTTC.

V usage is TRBV19 and J usage is TRBJ1-5; 9 bases map to TRBD1. The CDR3 extends over 14 amino acids. J gave up 2 bases and V 4 bases, and 0 bases lay outside the gene matches. Germline lookup yields CDR1 LNHDA and CDR2 SQIVND (reference sequence). CDR3 loop: CASSRDRGNQPQHF. The DNA for the CDR3 is TGTGCCAGTAGTAGGGACAGGGGCAATCAGCCCCAGCATTTT.

The chain carries TRBV6-6 and TRBJ2-5; no reliable D call. CDR3 size: 14 residues. CDR1 and CDR2 (germline): MNHNY, SVGAGI (reference sequence). V was pared by 2 bases and J by 2 bases, with 9 bases between. CDR3 in DNA: TGTGCCAGCAGTTACCGGGCAGAACAAGAGACCCAGTACTTC. Encoded protein: CASSYRAEQETQYF.

There are a few counts of this clone. The chain uses TRBV7-6 and TRBJ1-1; D is uncertain. The germline V gene has CDR1 SGHVS and CDR2 FNYEAQ. V dropped 2 bases and J dropped 2 bases, with 6 bases sitting between them. CDR3 size: 13 residues. The CDR3 DNA reads as TGTGCCAGCAGCTTATCAGCAAACACTGAAGCTTTCTTT. Protein product: CASSLSANTEAFF. The whole variable domain, remainder taken from reference TRBV7-6 and TRBJ1-1, is GAGVSQSPRYKVTKRGQDVALRCDPISGHVSLYWYRQALGQGPEFLTYFNYEAQQDKSGLPNDRFSAERPEGSISTLTIQRTEQRDSAMYRCASSLSANTEAFFGQGTRLTVV.

This clone occurred a few times. The CDR3 DNA is TGTGCCAGCAGTCGTCCCGGGACAGGGAACAGGCAGCCCCAGCATTTT. Translation gives CASSRPGTGNRQPQHF. The genes are TRBV28 and TRBJ1-5; TRBD1 agrees at 9 bases. This CDR3 is built from 16 residues. Germline V gene data show CDR1 as MDHEN and CDR2 as SYDVKM. J was trimmed by 7 bases and V by 5 bases; bases with no gene match: 12.

In this sample, this clone turned up a few times. J is TRBJ2-2 and V is TRBV6-1; 11 bases agree with TRBD2. This CDR3 contains 16 residues. Looked up from germline, CDR1 is MNHNS and CDR2 is SASEGT. The V and J ends lost 6 bases and 0 bases, in that order; junction bases with no gene match: 3. CDR3 sequence (DNA): TGTGCCAGCAGAGAACTAGCGGGAGCGAACACCGGGGAGCTGTTTTTT. Its protein is CASRELAGANTGELFF.

A few counts support this clone. The rearrangement links TRBV5-6 to TRBJ2-2; TRBD1 is a possible D gene (5 bases). Germline CDR1 SGHDT, CDR2 YYEEEE. The germline V and J ends were trimmed by 4 bases and 2 bases, with 18 bases remaining between them. CDR3 length: 17 residues. CDR3 sequence: CASSQIRLRENTGELFF. CDR3 DNA sequence: TGTGCCAGCAGCCAAATCCGCCTCAGGGAAAACACCGGGGAGCTGTTTTTT.

This sequence joins TRBV5-1 and TRBJ1-2; D is unclear. Deletions cut 5 bases from V and 0 bases from J, with 11 bases between. This CDR3 region has 14 residues. Germline CDR1 and CDR2: SGHRS and YFSETQ. CDR3 DNA: TGCGCCAGCAGACCGACAACTACTAACTATGGCTACACCTTC. It codes for CASRPTTTNYGYTF.